Each of the 25 T cell receptor beta chains below was sequenced from the same sample in a study of T cell changes during pregnancy in multiple sclerosis. Method: immunoSEQ multiplex PCR; TCRdb's copy keeps in-frame clones and lacks some. The sample holds about 47,000 clones, 93% seen once. Sequenced here: peripheral blood, sampled in the second trimester of pregnancy. The receptors derive from a female donor with multiple sclerosis, enrolled in a pregnancy study.

The V gene is TRBV25-1, the J gene TRBJ1-2, with 12 positions matching TRBD1. Germline assignment: CDR1 MGHDK and CDR2 SYGVNS. There are 16 residues in the CDR3. J was trimmed by 8 bases and V by 3 bases; bases with no gene match: 10. CDR3 coding DNA: TGTGCCAGCAGTGACCCAACCGGGACAGGGGGCAACGGCTACACCTTC. Encoded protein: CASSDPTGTGGNGYTF.

V usage is TRBV10-3 and J usage is TRBJ2-1; 9 bases align to TRBD2. Trimming took 7 bases from V and 5 from J; bases not matched to a gene: 12. The CDR3 is made up of 16 amino acids. Germline CDR1 reads ENHRY; CDR2 reads SYGVKD. CDR3 sequence: CAIKKRRGLAHNEQFF. For the CDR3, the DNA is TGTGCCATCAAGAAACGAAGGGGACTAGCACACAATGAGCAGTTCTTC.

The chain combines TRBV9 with TRBJ2-1; TRBD2 matches at 8 bases. CDR3 length: 15 residues. The junction had 3 bases not matched to a gene; V was cut back by 4 bases and J by 0 bases. Germline CDR1 and CDR2: SGDLS and YYNGEE. Here the CDR3 DNA reads TGTGCCAGCAGCAGGAGCGGGAGCTCCTACAATGAGCAGTTCTTC. The encoded protein is CASSRSGSSYNEQFF.

This chain links TRBV7-2 with TRBJ1-2, with D possibly TRBD1 on 6 matching bases. Trimming stripped 4 bases from V and 10 bases from J, with 22 bases between. The CDR3 has 15 amino acids. CDR1 SGHTA and CDR2 FQGNSA come from the germline V gene. CDR3 residues: CASSSGTITIADYTF. The DNA for the CDR3 is TGTGCCAGCAGCTCCGGGACAATAACTATAGCTGACTACACCTTC.

The rearrangement uses TRBV7-3 and TRBJ2-7; tentative D call: TRBD2 (5 bases). Germline CDR1 and CDR2: SGHTA and FQGTGA. Trimming took 5 bases from V and 0 from J, leaving 11 bases between them. The CDR3 is 14 amino acids. The CDR3 bases are TGTGCCAGCAGCCCCGCGGGCACCTCCTACGAGCAGTACTTC. This sequence encodes CASSPAGTSYEQYF. The full variable domain, rest sourced from reference TRBV7-3 and TRBJ2-7, is GAGVSQTPSNKVTEKGKYVELRCDPISGHTALYWYRQSLGQGPEFLIYFQGTGAADDSGLPNDRFFAVRPEGSVSTLKIQRTERGDSAVYLCASSPAGTSYEQYFGPGTRLTVT.

The chain uses TRBV7-2 and TRBJ2-2; the D gene is possibly TRBD2 (5 bases). The CDR3 totals 16 residues. V lost 5 bases, J lost 4 bases, and 17 bases lay in between. Germline-derived CDR1 and CDR2 are SGHTA and FQGNSA. As DNA, the CDR3 is TGTGCCAGCAGCCCCCAGAGGGCCGCGGGCACCGGGGAGCTGTTTTTT. As protein: CASSPQRAAGTGELFF.

This clone was counted once. The chain couples TRBV5-1 to TRBJ2-7, with D perhaps matching TRBD2 (6 bases). The ends were cut back, 6 bases at V and 10 bases at J, with 14 bases in the middle. Germline V gene sequence: CDR1 SGHRS, CDR2 YFSETQ. The CDR3 sequence is 11 residues long. For the CDR3, the DNA is TGCGCCAGCATGGGGGACTCGATTCAGTACTTC. Protein sequence: CASMGDSIQYF. The full variable domain, its missing parts supplied by reference TRBV5-1 and TRBJ2-7, is KAGVTQTPRYLIKTRGQQVTLSCSPISGHRSVSWYQQTPGQGLQFLFEYFSETQRNKGNFPGRFSGRQFSNSRSEMNVSTLELGDSALYLCASMGDSIQYFGPGTRLTVT.

J is TRBJ2-7 and V is TRBV5-1; TRBD1 might be the D (6 bases). The germline CDR1 and CDR2 sequences are SGHRS and YFSETQ. Trimming removed 0 bases at V and 2 bases at J, with 9 bases between. This CDR3 has 14 residues. In DNA form, the CDR3 reads TGCGCCAGCAGCTTGGCAGGGGCAACCTACGAGCAGTACTTC. Its protein product is CASSLAGATYEQYF.

The V and J genes are TRBV27 and TRBJ2-1; 8 bases match TRBD2. In germline, CDR1 is MNHEY, CDR2 SMNVEV (reference sequence). V dropped 8 bases and J dropped 2; count of bases not matched to a gene: 2. The CDR3 spans 13 residues. The CDR3 nucleotides are TGTGCCAGCCGGGAGGGGGCCTACAATGAGCAGTTCTTC. This codes for CASREGAYNEQFF.

V usage is TRBV19 and J usage is TRBJ2-3; D may be TRBD1 (6 bases). Germline V gives CDR1 LNHDA, CDR2 SQIVND (reference sequence). Trimming stripped 2 bases from V and 5 bases from J, with 17 bases between. The CDR3 length is 16 residues. The CDR3 spells CASSISGTLGIDTQYF. CDR3 DNA: TGTGCCAGTAGTATATCCGGGACACTCGGAATAGATACGCAGTATTTT.

The chain employs TRBV4-2 and TRBJ2-3; D is uncertain. Trimming took off 0 bases at V and 2 bases at J, with 6 bases between the two ends. This CDR3 region has 14 residues. Germline CDR1 and CDR2: LGHNA and YNFKEQ. This CDR3 is CASSQERYTDTQYF. CDR3 DNA: TGTGCCAGCAGCCAAGAACGGTACACAGATACGCAGTATTTT.

The chain carries TRBV21-1 and TRBJ1-1. TRBV21-1 is a listed pseudogene. CDR3 length equals 15 residues. In nucleotides, the CDR3 is TGTGCCAGCAGTCAAACGTCGGTTATGAACACTGAAGCTTTCTTT. Amino acid sequence: CASSQTSVMNTEAFF.

This clone showed up just once. The chain is built from TRBV19 and TRBJ1-5; possible D gene TRBD1, 5 bases. CDR3 length: 14 residues. Trimming left V 8 bases short and J 0 bases short, with 11 bases between. From germline, CDR1 is LNHDA and CDR2 SQIVND (reference sequence). This chain's CDR3 is CASDDSFSNQPQHF. As DNA, the CDR3 is TGTGCCAGTGATGACAGCTTTAGCAATCAGCCCCAGCATTTT.

This rearrangement joins TRBV7-9 to TRBJ2-7; D perhaps matches TRBD1 (6 bases). The length of the CDR3 is 14 residues. The germline V gene encodes CDR1 SEHNR and CDR2 FQNEAQ (reference sequence). Trimming left V 2 bases short and J 4 bases short, with 12 bases between. CDR3 amino acids: CASSLPGQIYEQYF. The CDR3 nucleotides are TGTGCCAGCAGCTTACCGGGACAAATATACGAGCAGTACTTC.

This clone was detected only once. V is TRBV7-8 and J is TRBJ2-7; 7 nucleotides match TRBD1. The CDR3 covers 13 residues. The V segment lost 5 bases and the J segment 4 bases; nucleotides outside the gene matches: 5. Per germline, CDR1 SGHVS and CDR2 FQNEAQ. The CDR3 reads CASSQLRGYEQYF. The CDR3 DNA reads as TGTGCCAGCAGCCAACTCAGGGGGTACGAGCAGTACTTC.

The chain links TRBV6-4 to TRBJ2-1, with TRBD2 matching over 11 bases. The CDR3 sequence is 15 residues long. Trimming removed 6 bases from V and 8 bases from J; junction bases left unmatched: 9. The germline gives CDR1 MRHNA, CDR2 SNTAGT. Here the CDR3 reads CASSLSGRAEDEQFF. The CDR3 DNA is TGTGCCAGCAGCCTTAGCGGGAGGGCCGAGGATGAGCAGTTCTTC.

The chain carries TRBV2 and TRBJ1-1; no clear D gene. Germline assignment: CDR1 SNHLY and CDR2 FYNNEI. V was pared by 10 bases and J by 6 bases, with 15 bases between. This CDR3 region has 12 residues. CDR3 coding DNA: TGTGCCATTACAAACAGAAACCCTGAAGCTTTCTTT. As protein: CAITNRNPEAFF.

The rearrangement uses TRBV2 and TRBJ1-2; 7 bases are a match to TRBD1. J gave up 4 bases and V 10 bases, and 9 bases lay outside the gene matches. This CDR3 comprises 13 residues. CDR1 is SNHLY, CDR2 FYNNEI, per germline. The CDR3 DNA follows: TGTGCCAAGATCAGACAGGGATCCTATGGCTACACCTTC. Its protein is CAKIRQGSYGYTF.

V and J are TRBV6-1 and TRBJ2-7, with 8 bases identical to TRBD1. Germline V gene lookup returns CDR1 MNHNS and CDR2 SASEGT. The CDR3 sequence is 15 residues long. J was trimmed by 2 bases and V by 6 bases; bases with no gene match: 9. CDR3 protein: CASRLQGVQTYEQYF. The CDR3 region has the DNA TGTGCCAGCAGATTACAGGGGGTGCAGACCTACGAGCAGTACTTC.

This clone occurred once. This rearrangement joins TRBV7-2 to TRBJ2-3, with TRBD2 as a possible D gene (5 bases). This CDR3 has 11 amino acids. Trimming cost V 8 bases and J 5 bases, with 8 bases left between them. In germline, CDR1 is SGHTA, CDR2 FQGNSA. CDR3 sequence (DNA): TGTGCCAGCGGCCGGGGAGATACGCAGTATTTT. Amino acids: CASGRGDTQYF.

The rearrangement links TRBV19 to TRBJ1-3; 7 nucleotides line up with TRBD1. CDR1 is LNHDA, CDR2 SQIVND, per germline (reference sequence). The CDR3 contains 16 residues. V lost 5 bases, J lost 1 base, and 8 bases stayed unmatched. The CDR3 loop is CASSLDRFASGNTIYF. The CDR3 DNA reads as TGTGCCAGTAGTTTGGACAGGTTCGCTTCTGGAAACACCATATATTTT.

This chain uses TRBV14 with TRBJ2-3, with 7 bases that match TRBD2. The CDR3 runs 16 residues. V lost 3 bases to trimming and J lost 2 bases; unmatched junction nucleotides: 8. From germline, CDR1 is SGHDN and CDR2 FVKESK. CDR3 loop: CASSQLWRGYTDTQYF. The CDR3 nucleotides read TGTGCCAGCAGCCAGTTATGGCGGGGGTACACAGATACGCAGTATTTT.

The gene calls are TRBV6-1 and TRBJ1-2; no clear D. There are 10 residues in the CDR3. CDR1 is MNHNS, CDR2 SASEGT, per germline. Trimming shortened V by 6 bases and J by 3 bases, and 2 bases separated the two germline ends. The CDR3 region is CASSDYGYTF. The CDR3 bases are TGTGCCAGCAGCGACTATGGCTACACCTTC.

The rearrangement joins TRBV10-3 to TRBJ2-7, with 9 bases aligning to TRBD2. The V and J ends lost 0 bases and 2 bases, in that order; junction bases with no gene match: 11. Germline assignment: CDR1 ENHRY and CDR2 SYGVKD. The CDR3 has 18 amino acids. The CDR3 is CAISESRPSGTGTYEQYF. The DNA for the CDR3 is TGTGCCATCAGTGAGTCGAGGCCTAGCGGGACGGGAACCTACGAGCAGTACTTC.

This chain joins TRBV19 and TRBJ2-7, with 9 bases fitting TRBD2. CDR1 is LNHDA, CDR2 SQIVND, per germline (reference sequence). CDR3 length: 13 residues. J lost 6 bases, V lost 3 bases, and 3 bases had no gene match. CDR3 in DNA: TGTGCCAGTAGTATGATTAGCGGGAGCGAGCAGTACTTC. Its protein is CASSMISGSEQYF. Filled out from reference TRBV19 and TRBJ2-7, the complete variable domain reads DGGITQSPKYLFRKEGQNVTLSCEQNLNHDAMYWYRQDPGQGLRLIYYSQIVNDFQKGDIAEGYSVSREKKESFPLTVTSAQKNPTAFYLCASSMISGSEQYFGPGTRLTVT.